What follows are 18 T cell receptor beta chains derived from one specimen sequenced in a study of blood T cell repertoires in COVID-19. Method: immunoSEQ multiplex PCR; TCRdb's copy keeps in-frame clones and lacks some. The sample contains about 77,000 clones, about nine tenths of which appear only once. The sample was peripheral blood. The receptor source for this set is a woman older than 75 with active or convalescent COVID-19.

The CDR3 coding sequence is TGCGCCAGCAGCTTCGGACTCACCGGGGAGCTGTTTTTT. Residues: CASSFGLTGELFF. This chain links TRBV5-1 with TRBJ2-2; tentatively, D is TRBD2 (5 bases). This CDR3 has 13 residues. CDR1 is SGHRS and CDR2 is YFSETQ in the germline V gene. V was cut by 2 bases and J by 4 bases, with 6 bases left in between.

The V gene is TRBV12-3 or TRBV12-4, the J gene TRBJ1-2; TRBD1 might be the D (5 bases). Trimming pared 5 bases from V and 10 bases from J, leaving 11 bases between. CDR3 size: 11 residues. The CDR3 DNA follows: TGTGCCAGCAGTCAGGGTCAGGCCTACACCTTC. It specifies CASSQGQAYTF.

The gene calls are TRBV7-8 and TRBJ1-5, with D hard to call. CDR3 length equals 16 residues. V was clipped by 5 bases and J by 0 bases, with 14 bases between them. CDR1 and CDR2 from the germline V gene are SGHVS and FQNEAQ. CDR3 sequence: CASSLVRGYSNQPQHF. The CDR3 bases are TGTGCCAGCAGCCTCGTGCGGGGATATAGCAATCAGCCCCAGCATTTT.

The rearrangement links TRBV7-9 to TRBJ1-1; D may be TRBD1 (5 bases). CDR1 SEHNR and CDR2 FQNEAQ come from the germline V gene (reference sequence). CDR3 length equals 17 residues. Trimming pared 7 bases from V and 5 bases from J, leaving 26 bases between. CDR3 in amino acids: CASIESGREGLGTEAFF. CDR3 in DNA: TGTGCCAGCATAGAGAGTGGGCGGGAGGGACTTGGAACTGAAGCTTTCTTT.

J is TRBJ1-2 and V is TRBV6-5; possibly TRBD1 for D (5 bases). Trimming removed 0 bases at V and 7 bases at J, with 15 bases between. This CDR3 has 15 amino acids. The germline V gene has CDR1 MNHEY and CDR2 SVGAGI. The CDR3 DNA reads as TGTGCCAGCAGTTACTCGAGTAGGGACTCCTTTGGCTACACCTTC. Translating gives CASSYSSRDSFGYTF.

Written as DNA, the CDR3 is TGTGCCAGCAGCTCTAGCGGGGGGTATGCAACTAATGAAAAACTGTTTTTT. Protein product: CASSSSGGYATNEKLFF. The chain uses TRBV9 and TRBJ1-4; D perhaps matches TRBD1 (5 bases). V gave up 4 bases and J gave up 0 bases, with 16 bases separating them. The CDR3 extends over 17 amino acids. CDR1 SGDLS and CDR2 YYNGEE come from the germline V gene. Drawing the rest from reference TRBV9 and TRBJ1-4, the complete variable domain is DSGVTQTPKHLITATGQRVTLRCSPRSGDLSVYWYQQSLDQGLQFLIQYYNGEERAKGNILERFSAQQFPDLHSELNLSSLELGDSALYFCASSSSGGYATNEKLFFGSGTQLSVL.

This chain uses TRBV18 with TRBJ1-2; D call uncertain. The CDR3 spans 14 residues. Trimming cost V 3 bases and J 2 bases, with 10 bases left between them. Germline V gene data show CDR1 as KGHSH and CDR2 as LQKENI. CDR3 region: CASSPQEGNYGYTF. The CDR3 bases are TGTGCCAGCTCACCTCAGGAAGGAAACTATGGCTACACCTTC.

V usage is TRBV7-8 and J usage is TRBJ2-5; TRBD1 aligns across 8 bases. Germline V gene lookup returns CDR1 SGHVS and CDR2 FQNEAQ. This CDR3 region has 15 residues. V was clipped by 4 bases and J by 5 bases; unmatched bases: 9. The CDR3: CASSSGQGRGETQYF. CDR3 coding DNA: TGTGCCAGCAGCTCCGGACAGGGAAGAGGGGAGACCCAGTACTTC.

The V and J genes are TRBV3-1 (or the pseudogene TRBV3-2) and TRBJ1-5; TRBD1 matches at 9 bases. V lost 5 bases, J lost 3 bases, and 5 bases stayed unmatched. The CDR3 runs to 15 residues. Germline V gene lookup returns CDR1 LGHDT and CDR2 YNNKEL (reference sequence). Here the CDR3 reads CASSWGTGNNQPQHF. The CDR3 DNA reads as TGTGCCAGCAGCTGGGGGACAGGGAACAATCAGCCCCAGCATTTT.

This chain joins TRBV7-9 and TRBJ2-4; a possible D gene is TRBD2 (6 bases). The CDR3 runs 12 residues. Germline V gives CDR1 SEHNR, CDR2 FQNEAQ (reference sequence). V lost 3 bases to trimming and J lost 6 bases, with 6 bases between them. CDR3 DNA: TGTGCCAGCAGCTTGGAGGGAAACATTCAGTACTTC. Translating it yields CASSLEGNIQYF.

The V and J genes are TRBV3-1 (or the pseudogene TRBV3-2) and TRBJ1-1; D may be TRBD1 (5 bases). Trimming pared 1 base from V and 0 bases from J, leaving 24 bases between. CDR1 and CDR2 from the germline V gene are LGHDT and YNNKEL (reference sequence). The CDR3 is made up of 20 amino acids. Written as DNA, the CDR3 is TGTGCCAGCAGCCAAGCGTTCAGGGAGGTTGAAGGGCCGATGAACACTGAAGCTTTCTTT. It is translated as CASSQAFREVEGPMNTEAFF.

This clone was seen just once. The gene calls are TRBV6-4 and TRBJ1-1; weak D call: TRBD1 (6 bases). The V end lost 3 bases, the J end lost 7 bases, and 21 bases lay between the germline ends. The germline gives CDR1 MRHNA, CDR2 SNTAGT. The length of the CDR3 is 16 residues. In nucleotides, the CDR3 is TGTGCCAGCAGTGAGAAGGCTAGAGGATGGGGGCTTGAAGCTTTCTTT. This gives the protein CASSEKARGWGLEAFF.

Here the CDR3 reads CASSSGGDEQFF. CDR3 DNA: TGTGCCAGCAGCTCCGGGGGGGATGAGCAGTTCTTC. The chain employs TRBV7-2 and TRBJ2-1, with 8 nucleotides matching TRBD2. Germline-derived CDR1 and CDR2 are SGHTA and FQGNSA. The CDR3 loop spans 12 amino acids. The V gene end was trimmed by 4 bases and the J gene end by 8 bases; junction bases not matched to a gene: 1.

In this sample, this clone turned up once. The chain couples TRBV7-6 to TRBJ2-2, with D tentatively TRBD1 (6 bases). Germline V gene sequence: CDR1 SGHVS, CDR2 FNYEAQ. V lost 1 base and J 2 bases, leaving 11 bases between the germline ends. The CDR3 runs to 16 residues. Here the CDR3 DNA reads TGTGCCAGCAGCTTAGTGCAGGGGCATAACACCGGGGAGCTGTTTTTT. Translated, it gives CASSLVQGHNTGELFF. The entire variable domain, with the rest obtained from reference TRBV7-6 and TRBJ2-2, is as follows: GAGVSQSPRYKVTKRGQDVALRCDPISGHVSLYWYRQALGQGPEFLTYFNYEAQQDKSGLPNDRFSAERPEGSISTLTIQRTEQRDSAMYRCASSLVQGHNTGELFFGEGSRLTVL.

The chain's CDR3 is CAISESVGVSILEAFF. The CDR3 nucleotides are TGTGCCATCAGTGAGTCGGTAGGGGTCAGTATCCTTGAAGCTTTCTTT. This sequence joins TRBV10-3 and TRBJ1-1; possible D gene TRBD1, 5 bases. CDR3 size: 16 residues. Per germline, CDR1 ENHRY and CDR2 SYGVKD. Trimming removed 0 bases at V and 7 bases at J, with 18 bases between.

In DNA form, the CDR3 reads TGTCCCCACCCCCGAGGGAACCTTACTTACGAGCAGTACTTC. Translated: CPHPRGNLTYEQYF. The chain uses TRBV9 and TRBJ2-7, with a weak D call TRBD2 (5 bases). The CDR3 extends over 14 amino acids. Germline CDR1 reads SGDLS; CDR2 reads YYNGEE.

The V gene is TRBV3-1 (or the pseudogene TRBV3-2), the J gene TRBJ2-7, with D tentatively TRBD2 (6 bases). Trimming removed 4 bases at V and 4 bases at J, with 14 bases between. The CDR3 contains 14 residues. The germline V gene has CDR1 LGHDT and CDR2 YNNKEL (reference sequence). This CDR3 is CASSLLLGGYEQYF. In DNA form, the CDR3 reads TGTGCCAGCAGCCTCCTGTTGGGGGGTTACGAGCAGTACTTC.

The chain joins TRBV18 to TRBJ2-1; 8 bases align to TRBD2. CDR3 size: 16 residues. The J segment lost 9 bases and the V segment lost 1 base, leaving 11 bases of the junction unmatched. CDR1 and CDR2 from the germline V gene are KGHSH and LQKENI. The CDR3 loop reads CASSPRAGGSRGEQFF. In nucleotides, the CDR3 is TGTGCCAGCTCACCACGGGCGGGGGGCTCCCGTGGTGAGCAGTTCTTC.